The present TCR beta chain was sequenced within a study of T-cell reconstitution after alpha-beta-depleted transplantation in children. The CDR3 has 13 residues. Trimming left V 6 bases short and J 2 bases short, with 8 bases between. This clonotype has only a few counts. The antigen is unknown. Construction of the TCRbeta library involved unique molecular identifiers. MiXCR was run by TCRdb on the PCR reads, yielding one entry per CDR3 protein. The data show just over 950,000 distinct CDR3 sequences, roughly 31% seen once. Findings and limits, study-wide: Expanded graft clones, several hundred of them, were reportedly the source of alpha-beta T cells about two months after transplant.

The V and J genes are TRBV12-3 or TRBV12-4 and TRBJ2-1; D is perhaps TRBD2 (6 bases). Here the sequenced sample was PBMCs, mostly from graft donor cells, taken 360 days after TCRalphabeta/CD19-depleted stem cell transplant. The source is a boy under two years old who had a stem cell transplant for SCID, so the T cells may come from the graft donor. The CDR3 spells CASRDYPYNEQFF. DNA for the CDR3: TGTGCCAGCAGGGACTATCCCTACAATGAGCAGTTCTTC.